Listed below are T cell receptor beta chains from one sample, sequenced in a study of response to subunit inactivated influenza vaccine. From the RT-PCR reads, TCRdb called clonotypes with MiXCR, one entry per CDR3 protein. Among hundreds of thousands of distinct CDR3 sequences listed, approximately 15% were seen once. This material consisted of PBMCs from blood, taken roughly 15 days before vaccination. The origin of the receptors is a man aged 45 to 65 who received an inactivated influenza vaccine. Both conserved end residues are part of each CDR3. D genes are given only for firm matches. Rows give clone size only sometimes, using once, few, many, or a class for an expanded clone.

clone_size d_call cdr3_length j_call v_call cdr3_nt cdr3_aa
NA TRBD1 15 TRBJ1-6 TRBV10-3 TGTGCCATCAGTGAGGCAGGGGGCTGGGGCTCACCCCTCCACTTT CAISEAGGWGSPLHF
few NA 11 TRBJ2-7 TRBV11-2 TGTGCCAGCAGCTTAGCGGTCGAGCAGTACTTC CASSLAVEQYF
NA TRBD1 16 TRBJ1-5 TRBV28 TGTGCCAGCAGTTCTCAGCCTACAGGGGGCCATCAGCCCCAGCATTTT CASSSQPTGGHQPQHF
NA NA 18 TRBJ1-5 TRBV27 TGTGCCAGCAGTTTAAAGACCCCCGGAGAGGGGGGCAATCAGCCCCAGCATTTT CASSLKTPGEGGNQPQHF
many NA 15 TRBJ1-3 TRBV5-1 TGCGCCAGCAGCTTGGGCGGAGGGGACGGAAACACCATATATTTT CASSLGGGDGNTIYF
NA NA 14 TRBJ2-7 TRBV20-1 TGCAGTGCTGGTGACCGGGACGGAACCTACGAGCAGTACTTC CSAGDRDGTYEQYF
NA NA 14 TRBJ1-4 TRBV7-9 TGTGCCAGCAGCACCGGACAGCTAAGTGAAAAACTGTTTTTT CASSTGQLSEKLFF
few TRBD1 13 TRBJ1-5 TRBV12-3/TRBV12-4 TGTGCCAGCAGCTACAGGGGGTGGGAGCCCCAGCATTTT CASSYRGWEPQHF
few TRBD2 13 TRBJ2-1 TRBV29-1 TGCAGCGTCCTAGCGGGACCCTACAATGAGCAGTTCTTC CSVLAGPYNEQFF
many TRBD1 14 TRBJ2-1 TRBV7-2 TGTGCCAGCAGCTTAGGGACAGGGAACAATGAGCAGTTCTTC CASSLGTGNNEQFF
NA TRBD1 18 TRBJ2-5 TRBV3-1 TGTGCCAGCAGACCCACAAGACAGGGGGGCCTAGGGACGGAGACCCAGTACTTC CASRPTRQGGLGTETQYF
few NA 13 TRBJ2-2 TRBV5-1 TGCGCCAGCGCCAAGGACGGCACCGGGGAGCTGTTTTTT CASAKDGTGELFF
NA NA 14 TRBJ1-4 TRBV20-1 TGCAGTCCTAAACAGCCTGCAACTAATGAAAAACTGTTTTTT CSPKQPATNEKLFF
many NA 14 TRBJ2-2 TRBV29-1 TGCAGCGTCGAGCGGGTGGCGAACACCGGGGAGCTGTTTTTT CSVERVANTGELFF
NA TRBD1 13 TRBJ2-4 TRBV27 TGTGCCAGCAGCACGACAGGGTTGCACATTCAGTACTTC CASSTTGLHIQYF
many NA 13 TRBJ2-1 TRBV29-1 TGCAGCGTTGTGGTGGGCTGGGACAATGAGCAGTTCTTC CSVVVGWDNEQFF
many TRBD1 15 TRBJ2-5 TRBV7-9 TGTGCCAGCAGCCCCCTCCGGGACAGCCAAGAGACCCAGTACTTC CASSPLRDSQETQYF
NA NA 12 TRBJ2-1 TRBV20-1 TGCAGTGCTCCCCGGGCGTACAATGAGCAGTTCTTC CSAPRAYNEQFF
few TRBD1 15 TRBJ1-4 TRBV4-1 TGCGCCAGCAGCCACGGACAGGGGGGTGGTGAAAAACTGTTTTTT CASSHGQGGGEKLFF
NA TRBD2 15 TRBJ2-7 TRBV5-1 TGCGCCAGCAGCTTGGAAGTAGCGGGAGATGGCGAGCAGTACTTC CASSLEVAGDGEQYF
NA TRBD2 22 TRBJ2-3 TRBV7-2 TGTGCCAGCAGCGCCTCCGTTCCCCTTCTGAGCGGGAGGGAGGCGGGCACAGATACGCAGTATTTT CASSASVPLLSGREAGTDTQYF
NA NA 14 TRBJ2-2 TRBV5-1 TGCGCCAGCAGCCCAACCGCGGTGACCGGGGAGCTGTTTTTT CASSPTAVTGELFF
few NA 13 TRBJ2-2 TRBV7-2 TGTGCCAGCAGCTTATTGGGCCGGGGGGAGCTGTTTTTT CASSLLGRGELFF
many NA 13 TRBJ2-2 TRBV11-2 TGTGCCAGCAGCTCTCAGAACACCGGGGAGCTGTTTTTT CASSSQNTGELFF
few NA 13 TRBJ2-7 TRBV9 TGTGCCAGCAGCGTAGATATGGGCTACGAGCAGTACTTC CASSVDMGYEQYF
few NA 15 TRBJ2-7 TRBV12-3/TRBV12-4 TGTGCCAGCAGTTTATATGTAGCTAATTCCTACGAGCAGTACTTC CASSLYVANSYEQYF
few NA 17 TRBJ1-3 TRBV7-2 TGTGCCAGCAGCTCTAGCGGCCCTCCGTTTAGTCGGGACACCATATATTTT CASSSSGPPFSRDTIYF
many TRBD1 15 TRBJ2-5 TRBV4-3 TGCGCCAGCAGCCGCTGGACAGGGGGAGAAGAGACCCAGTACTTC CASSRWTGGEETQYF
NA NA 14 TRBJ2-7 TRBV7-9 TGTGCCAGCAGCTTAGAGCCGACCGTGTACGAGCAGTACTTC CASSLEPTVYEQYF
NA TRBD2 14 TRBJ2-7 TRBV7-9 TGTGCCAGCAGTAACCCTTCCGGGACTAGCGAGCAGTACTTC CASSNPSGTSEQYF
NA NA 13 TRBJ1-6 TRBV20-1 TGCAGTGCTAGTGTCTACGGGAATTCACCCCTCCACTTT CSASVYGNSPLHF
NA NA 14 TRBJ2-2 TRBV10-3 TGTGCCATCAGCGGTATTTCTGACACCGGGGAGCTGTTTTTT CAISGISDTGELFF
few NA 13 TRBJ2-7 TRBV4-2 TGTGCCAGCAGCCAAGATGACGGGCTCGAGCAGTACTTC CASSQDDGLEQYF
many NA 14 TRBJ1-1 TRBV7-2 TGTGCCAGCAGCCGATGGACGGTGAACACTGAAGCTTTCTTT CASSRWTVNTEAFF
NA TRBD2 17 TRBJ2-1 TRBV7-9 TGTGCCAGCAGCTTAGATTGGAGCGGGAGCCATTACAATGAGCAGTTCTTC CASSLDWSGSHYNEQFF
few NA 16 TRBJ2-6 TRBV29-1 TGCAGCGTTTTGGGGGCCCAATCCTCTGGGGCCAACGTCCTGACTTTC CSVLGAQSSGANVLTF
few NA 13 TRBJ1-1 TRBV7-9 TGTGCCAGCAGCAGACAAATGAACACTGAAGCTTTCTTT CASSRQMNTEAFF
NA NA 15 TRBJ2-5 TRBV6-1 TGTGCCAGCAGTGAAGTTGGTCTAGCGCTAGAGACCCAGTACTTC CASSEVGLALETQYF
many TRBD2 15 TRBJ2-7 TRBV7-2 TGTGCCAGCAGCTTAGTTGCGGGAGGGCCAAACGAGCAGTACTTC CASSLVAGGPNEQYF
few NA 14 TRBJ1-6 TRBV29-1 TGCAGCGTTCGACCGGGAGGACATAATTCACCCCTCCACTTT CSVRPGGHNSPLHF
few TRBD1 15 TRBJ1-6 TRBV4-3 TGCGCCAGCAGCCAGGCCGGGACAGCGGATTCACCCCTCCACTTT CASSQAGTADSPLHF
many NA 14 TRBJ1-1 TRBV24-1 TGTGCCACCAGTGATTCGACAGTGAACACTGAAGCTTTCTTT CATSDSTVNTEAFF
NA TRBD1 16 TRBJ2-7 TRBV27 TGTGCCAGCAGTTTATCGGGGACAGTTTCTTCCTACGAGCAGTACTTC CASSLSGTVSSYEQYF
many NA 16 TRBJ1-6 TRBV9 TGTGCCAGCAGCCGTAGTGGGTGGTCGAGGGATTCACCCCTCCACTTT CASSRSGWSRDSPLHF